The clone carrying this TCR beta chain was counted only a few times. Antigen: not known. Germline lookup yields CDR1 SGHAT and CDR2 FQNNGV. The CDR3 consists of 14 residues. V shed 5 bases, J shed 5 bases, and the junction held 5 bases outside the gene matches. This sample was taken from a study of cytomegalovirus exposure and HLA in healthy donors. Generated by immunoSEQ multiplex PCR, the TCRdb table keeps only in-frame clones and is missing some. The repertoire holds approximately 200,000 clones, about 90% seen once, with around 3% in the top ten. Findings and caveats of the study: Many donors shared some public TCRs, even though most TCR sequences were rare.

The donors were members of the roughly 120-subject validation cohort (separate from the roughly 700-subject first cohort). The rearrangement uses TRBV11-2 and TRBJ2-2; 7 nucleotides agree with TRBD2. This clonotype was sampled from a woman aged 18 to 35 in good health and CMV-seronegative. The sequenced sample was PBMCs. The CDR3 DNA is TGTGCCAGCAGCCTGACTAGCACTACCGGGGAGCTGTTTTTT. Protein product: CASSLTSTTGELFF.